This T cell receptor (beta chain) originates from a study of shared clonotypes between healthy human individuals. Per the germline V gene, CDR1 is SGDLS and CDR2 is YYNGEE. The CDR3 loop spans 16 amino acids. Trimming took 0 bases from V and 0 from J, leaving 12 bases between them. Assay used: immunoSEQ multiplex PCR; TCRdb lists only in-frame clones, some missing. In the table there are about 2 million clones, approximately 95% of which are singletons. Positive CCR7 selection of CD45RO-negative cells yielded the naive CD8 cells, and terminally differentiated effector memory CD45RA+ cells were excluded. Study-wide results and limits: Memory subsets generally showed lower estimated richness than naive subsets. Read depth was anticipated to influence clonotype sharing among donors.

This clone was picked up one time. The antigen remains unidentified. This clonotype was obtained from a man between 18 and 35 years old in good health. Sequenced input: naive CD8+ T cells sorted from blood. V gene TRBV9 combines with J gene TRBJ1-2; perhaps TRBD1 as D (5 bases). The CDR3 DNA reads TGTGCCAGCAGCGTAGGGTGGGACGGCCCTAACTATGGCTACACCTTC. Residues: CASSVGWDGPNYGYTF.